A selection of T cell receptor beta chains follows, all from one sample in a study of human T cells and chemical hapten exposure. From the RACE reads, TCRdb called clonotypes with MiXCR, one entry per CDR3 protein. The sample holds more than 90,000 distinct CDR3 sequences, over 9.5% seen once. The sample consisted of whole blood, taken in connection with sensitization to the hapten diphenylcyclopropenone (DPC). Receptors were obtained from a middle-aged woman with alopecia areata. Some clones in this sample may be carry-over from other donors' samples. The CDR3 runs from the conserved cysteine through the conserved F or W. Fields, in order: CDR3 length, V gene, clone size, D gene, J gene, CDR3 protein, CDR3 DNA. A D gene is named only where the DNA matches it firmly. Part of the rows lack a size; the others show once, few, many or a class for expanded clones.

13	TRBV14	many	-	TRBJ1-1	CASSQGFGLEAFF	TGTGCCAGCAGCCAAGGGTTTGGGTTAGAAGCTTTCTTT
15	TRBV6-1	-	-	TRBJ2-7	CASSASPRGWDEQYF	TGTGCCAGCAGTGCTTCCCCGAGGGGTTGGGACGAGCAGTACTTC
14	TRBV20-1	-	-	TRBJ1-2	CSARDQRNNYGYTF	TGCAGTGCTAGAGATCAGCGGAACAACTATGGCTACACCTTC
13	TRBV19	few	-	TRBJ1-5	CASSMGGSQPQHF	TGTGCCAGTAGTATGGGAGGATCTCAGCCCCAGCATTTT
15	TRBV10-3	few	TRBD1	TRBJ2-3	CAISFGQGSTDTQYF	TGTGCCATCAGCTTTGGACAGGGCAGCACAGATACGCAGTATTTT
16	TRBV12-3/TRBV12-4	-	TRBD2	TRBJ2-2	CASSPEGGGYTGELFF	TGTGCCAGCAGTCCTGAGGGCGGGGGGTACACCGGGGAGCTGTTTTTT
17	TRBV7-9	many	TRBD1	TRBJ1-1	CASSQGQGALTNTEAFF	TGTGCCAGCAGCCAGGGACAGGGGGCCTTGACGAACACTGAAGCTTTCTTT
14	TRBV4-3	many	-	TRBJ2-7	CASSQAAVGYEQYF	TGCGCCAGCAGCCAAGCCGCCGTCGGCTACGAGCAGTACTTC
14	TRBV6-2/TRBV6-3	-	-	TRBJ2-7	CASSYPVDRAALTF	TGTGCCAGCAGTTACCCCGTCGATAGGGCGGCCCTAACCTTC
16	TRBV9	many	-	TRBJ1-2	CASSGPDRLLNYGYTF	TGTGCCAGCAGCGGACCTGACCGCCTCCTTAACTATGGCTACACCTTC
14	TRBV29-1	once	-	TRBJ1-2	CSVEVVQRSYGYTF	TGCAGCGTTGAAGTCGTCCAACGGAGCTATGGCTACACCTTC
14	TRBV5-1	few	-	TRBJ1-1	CASSWGLRGTEAFF	TGCGCCAGCAGCTGGGGACTGCGGGGCACTGAAGCTTTCTTT
17	TRBV7-2	few	TRBD2	TRBJ2-7	CASSWGTSRIHSYEQYF	TGTGCCAGCAGCTGGGGGACTAGCCGTATTCACTCCTACGAGCAGTACTTC
14	TRBV27	many	TRBD2	TRBJ2-5	CASSLGLASKTQYF	TGTGCCAGCAGTTTAGGACTAGCGTCGAAGACCCAGTACTTC
11	TRBV29-1	few	-	TRBJ2-7	CSAMDGGGTTF	TGCAGCGCGATGGACGGCGGGGGCACTACCTTC
11	TRBV30	many	-	TRBJ2-1	CAWSAAEGQFF	TGTGCCTGGAGTGCCGCGGAGGGGCAGTTCTTC
15	TRBV18	-	-	TRBJ2-3	CASTETDSSTDTQYF	TGTGCCAGCACCGAGACAGATTCTAGCACAGATACGCAGTATTTT
16	TRBV5-5	-	-	TRBJ1-1	CASNLQSGLMNTEAFF	TGTGCCAGCAACCTACAGTCGGGACTGATGAACACTGAAGCTTTCTTT
14	TRBV15	few	-	TRBJ2-7	CATSRAGQNYEQYF	TGTGCCACCAGCAGGGCGGGACAAAACTACGAGCAGTACTTC
16	TRBV7-9	-	-	TRBJ2-7	CASSPRAGLSSYEQYF	TGTGCCAGCAGCCCCCGGGCGGGCCTGAGCTCCTACGAGCAGTACTTC